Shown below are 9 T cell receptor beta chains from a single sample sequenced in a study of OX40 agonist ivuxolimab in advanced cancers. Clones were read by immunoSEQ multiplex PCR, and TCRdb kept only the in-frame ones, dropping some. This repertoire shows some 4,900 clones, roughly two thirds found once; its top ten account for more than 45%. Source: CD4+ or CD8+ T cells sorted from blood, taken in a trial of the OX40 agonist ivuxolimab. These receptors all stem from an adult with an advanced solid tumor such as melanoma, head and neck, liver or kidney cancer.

The CDR3 is CASRGDRGGWAEAFF. In nucleotides, the CDR3 is TGTGCCAGCAGGGGGGACAGGGGAGGATGGGCTGAAGCTTTCTTT. This chain links TRBV5-6 with TRBJ1-1; 10 bases line up with TRBD1. Germline trimming cut 5 bases from V and 6 bases from J; bases unmatched to any gene: 10. This CDR3 region has 15 residues. Germline V gene lookup returns CDR1 SGHDT and CDR2 YYEEEE.

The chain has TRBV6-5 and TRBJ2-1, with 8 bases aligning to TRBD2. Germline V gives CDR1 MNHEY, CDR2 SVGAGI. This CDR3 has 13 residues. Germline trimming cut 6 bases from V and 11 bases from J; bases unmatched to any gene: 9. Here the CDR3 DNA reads TGTGCCAGCAGGGGACTAGATACAATGAAGCAGTTCTTC. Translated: CASRGLDTMKQFF.

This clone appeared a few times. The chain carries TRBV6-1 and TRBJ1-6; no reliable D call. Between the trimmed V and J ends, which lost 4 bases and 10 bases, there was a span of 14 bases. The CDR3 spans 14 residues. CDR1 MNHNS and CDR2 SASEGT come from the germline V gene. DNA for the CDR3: TGTGCCAGCAGTGTGGAGGGTAGAAAATCACCCCTCCACTTT. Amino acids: CASSVEGRKSPLHF.

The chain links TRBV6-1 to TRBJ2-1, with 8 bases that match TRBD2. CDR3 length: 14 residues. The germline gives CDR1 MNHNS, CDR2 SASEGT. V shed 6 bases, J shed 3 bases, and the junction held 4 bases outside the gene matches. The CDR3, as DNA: TGTGCCAGCAGGCGCACTAGCGGCTACAATGAGCAGTTCTTC. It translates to CASRRTSGYNEQFF.

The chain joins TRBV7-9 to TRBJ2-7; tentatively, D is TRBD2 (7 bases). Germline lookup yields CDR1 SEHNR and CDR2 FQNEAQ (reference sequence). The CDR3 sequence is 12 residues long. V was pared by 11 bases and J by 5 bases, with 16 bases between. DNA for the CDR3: TGTGCCTGGGAGGGGGGTAATAACGAGCAGTACTTC. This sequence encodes CAWEGGNNEQYF.

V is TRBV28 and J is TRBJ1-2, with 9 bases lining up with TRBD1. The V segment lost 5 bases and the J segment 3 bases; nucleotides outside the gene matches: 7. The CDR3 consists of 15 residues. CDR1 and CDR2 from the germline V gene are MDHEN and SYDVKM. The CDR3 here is CASSRDREVDYGYTF. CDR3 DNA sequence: TGTGCCAGCAGTCGGGACAGGGAGGTTGACTATGGCTACACCTTC.

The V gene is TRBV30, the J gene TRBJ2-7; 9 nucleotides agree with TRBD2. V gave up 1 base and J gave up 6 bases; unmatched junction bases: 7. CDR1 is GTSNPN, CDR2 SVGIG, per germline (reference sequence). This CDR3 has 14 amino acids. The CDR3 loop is CAWSEVAGVGEQYF. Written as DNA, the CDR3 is TGTGCCTGGAGTGAGGTAGCGGGAGTAGGCGAGCAGTACTTC.

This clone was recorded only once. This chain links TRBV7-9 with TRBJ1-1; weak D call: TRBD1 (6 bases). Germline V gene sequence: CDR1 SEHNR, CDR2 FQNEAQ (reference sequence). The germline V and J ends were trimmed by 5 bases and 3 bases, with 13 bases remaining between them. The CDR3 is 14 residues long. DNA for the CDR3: TGTGCCAGCAGCCACAGGGTTGATGACACTGAAGCTTTCTTT. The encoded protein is CASSHRVDDTEAFF.

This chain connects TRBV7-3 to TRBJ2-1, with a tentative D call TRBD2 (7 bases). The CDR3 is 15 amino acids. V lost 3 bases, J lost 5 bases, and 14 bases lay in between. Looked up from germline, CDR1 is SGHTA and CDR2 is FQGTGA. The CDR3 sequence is CASSLLGGGDNEQFF. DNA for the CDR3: TGTGCCAGCAGCTTGCTAGGGGGAGGGGACAATGAGCAGTTCTTC.